Listed here are 8 T cell receptor beta chains from one sample, sequenced in a study of T cell repertoires in cytomegalovirus infection. From the reads, TCRdb called clonotypes with MiXCR, one entry per CDR3 protein. The table lists about 130,000 distinct CDR3 sequences, around 32% of them singletons. Which antigens these TCRs recognize remains unknown. Sequencing used CD8+ T cells from cultured PBMCs, obtained from culture after CMV antigen stimulation. The receptors shown here come from a human donor in good health (CMV status not recorded). Some clones in this sample may be carry-over from other donors' samples.

This clonotype was counted a few times. The chain recombines TRBV6-2 or TRBV6-3 with TRBJ2-1; possible D gene TRBD2, 6 bases. The CDR3 loop spans 16 amino acids. Germline lookup yields CDR1 MNHEY and CDR2 SVGEGT. The ends were cut back, 0 bases at V and 0 bases at J, with 9 bases in the middle. CDR3 sequence: CASSYSAGSSYNEQFF. The CDR3, as DNA: TGTGCCAGCAGTTACTCGGCGGGGAGCTCCTACAATGAGCAGTTCTTC.

The gene calls are TRBV4-2 and TRBJ2-2, with 10 nucleotides matching TRBD2. Per germline, CDR1 LGHNA and CDR2 YNFKEQ. Unmatched junction bases numbered 2, after V lost 0 bases and J lost 4 bases. The CDR3 loop spans 16 amino acids. The CDR3 sequence is CASSQDGTSVTGELFF. The DNA for the CDR3 is TGTGCCAGCAGCCAAGATGGGACTAGCGTCACCGGGGAGCTGTTTTTT.

This sequence joins TRBV2 and TRBJ2-6, with D unresolved. With 4 bases removed from V and 1 base from J, the gap between germline ends came to 5 bases. This CDR3 region has 14 residues. From germline, CDR1 is SNHLY and CDR2 FYNNEI. DNA for the CDR3: TGTGCCAGCAGTGCGGCTTCTGGGGCCAACGTCCTGACTTTC. This encodes CASSAASGANVLTF.

The genes are TRBV4-1 and TRBJ1-1; the D gene is possibly TRBD1 (6 bases). This CDR3 region has 14 residues. The ends were cut back, 0 bases at V and 7 bases at J, with 12 bases in the middle. Germline-derived CDR1 and CDR2 are MGHRA and YSYEKL. This chain's CDR3 is CASSQEGGTGEAFF. The DNA of the CDR3 is TGCGCCAGCAGCCAAGAAGGGGGAACGGGTGAAGCTTTCTTT.

This clonotype was seen only a few times. The chain has TRBV29-1 and TRBJ2-1, with D unclear. V was cut by 4 bases and J by 5 bases, with 15 bases left in between. This CDR3 region has 14 residues. Per the germline V gene, CDR1 is SQVTM and CDR2 is ANQGSEA. CDR3 protein: CSVGRAGANNEQFF. DNA of the CDR3: TGCAGCGTTGGAAGGGCAGGTGCGAACAATGAGCAGTTCTTC.

This clonotype was observed a few times. Here the CDR3 reads CASGDSSPYNEQFF. The CDR3 DNA follows: TGTGCCAGCGGAGACTCCTCGCCTTACAATGAGCAGTTCTTC. The chain links TRBV6-2 or TRBV6-3 to TRBJ2-1; D gene unclear. CDR3 length: 14 amino acids. Trimming shortened V by 8 bases and J by 4 bases, and 15 bases separated the two germline ends. CDR1 MNHEY and CDR2 SVGEGT come from the germline V gene.

The sample holds a few counts of this clonotype. This chain links TRBV12-3 or TRBV12-4 with TRBJ2-3; TRBD1 agrees at 7 bases. Trimming cost V 6 bases and J 5 bases; bases outside gene matches: 14. This CDR3 region has 16 residues. For the CDR3, the DNA is TGTGCCAGCAGCCTTAGGGGGCTTGCTCCGGAAGATACGCAGTATTTT. Translated, it gives CASSLRGLAPEDTQYF.

V gene TRBV9 combines with J gene TRBJ2-3; a weak D match, TRBD2 (5 bases). The V end was cut by 4 bases, the J end by 4 bases, with 13 bases between. Germline CDR1 is SGDLS and CDR2 is YYNGEE. This CDR3 spans 14 amino acids. CDR3 residues: CASSPGGGPDTQYF. In DNA, the CDR3 is TGTGCCAGCAGCCCGGGTGGCGGGCCAGATACGCAGTATTTT.